This T cell receptor (beta chain) appears in the sequencing data of a study of cytomegalovirus exposure and HLA in healthy donors (dated by TCRdb to about 2017). As for the study more broadly: In an earlier analysis of some 550 of the donors, approximately 300 Gb of sequence data and some 120 million unique TCR beta sequences from 180 million or so T cells were reported. An early release covering more than 500 HLA-typed donors comprised about 300 gigabases of sequencing data and approximately 80 million unique TCR sequences. Among the roughly 390 genotyped donors, approximately 77% belonged to the genetic ancestry cluster associated with self-reported Caucasian donors. The study was designed to test whether signatures of past pathogen exposure could be identified by cataloging public T cell receptors. Using immunosequencing, the study profiled T cell repertoires from 640 or so subjects and related those repertoires to cytomegalovirus serostatus. Besides the first cohort of around 670 subjects, a separate validation cohort made up of roughly 120 different subjects was used. To predict cytomegalovirus infection status, the study combined high-throughput TCR immunosequencing, statistical association of individual TCRs with disease status, and machine learning. To study patterns of TCR occurrence, a later analysis re-analyzed previously published TCR beta repertoires from around 660 donors and added high-resolution HLA genotyping. In the later analysis, no new phenotypic data were used to find candidate immune exposures; instead, reliance was placed on TCR beta sequences and their occurrence across donors. To decide whether each TCR beta V gene segment behaved as functional or pseudogenic, an earlier analysis of fewer than 750 of the donors relied on high-throughput TCR beta sequencing. Alongside the repertoire data, information on donor age, sex, ethnicity and CMV serostatus was compiled. A later genetic analysis took genome-wide SNP genotypes for about 55% of the roughly 700 donors and used that subset as a discovery cohort. All discovery cohort repertoires had been generated using a single sequencing platform. Class I and class II HLA loci were covered by the typing at four-digit resolution. The number of typed donors differed by locus: roughly 620-630 for A, B, C, DRB1 and DQB1; 500 to 550 for DQA1; about 600 for DPA1; and some 470 for DPB1. Four to six DR-DQ haplotypes were handled as single units for association and clustering, since linkage in the cohort was strong. Among 300 to 500 genotyped donors of the cohort, an average of about 220,000 unique TCR beta nucleotide sequences was sequenced per donor, of which roughly 18% were non-productive. Overall study outcomes, separate from this receptor: The sequencing pipeline was judged likely to have produced a cluster of highly shared sequence variants as a technical artifact. Compared with the roughly 670-donor mean, donors in an Asian-associated ancestry cluster had fewer N-insertions in productive TCRs, according to a later genetic analysis. Most CMV-associated TCR beta chains appeared to be HLA-restricted in a later analysis, and the HLA associations seemed to be driven largely by CMV exposure. Only TCR beta chains were sequenced in this cohort, and the absence of alpha or paired-chain data limited detectable features. When HLA alleles, especially DR and DQ, strongly co-occurred, TCR associations were difficult to assign to individual alleles. In an earlier analysis of about 600 of the donors, most TCR beta V segments appeared in productive rearrangements about 87% or about 30% of the time, broadly matching IMGT annotations. A further reported finding was that TCR beta sequences accurately predicted the HLA-A and HLA-B alleles for most subjects in the first cohort. Because some donors lacked HLA typing at each locus, the association tests relied only on the typed subset. The study gave a list of about 150 TCR beta chains associated with cytomegalovirus. The classifier was reported to diagnose cytomegalovirus status with high specificity and sensitivity in both the original and validation cohorts. Most TCR sequences were observed very rarely across donors, whereas some public TCRs were present in many individuals. A few of the identified cytomegalovirus-associated TCR beta chains were confirmed in vitro to be specific for cytomegalovirus antigens. The authors suggested that the approach could potentially be extended to other disease states and immunological phenotypes. Some IMGT-functional V segments, including TRBV6-2 and TRBV6-3, could not be distinguished by the 87-base-pair reads and were therefore excluded. Correlated functional status among segregating V segments might be attributable to linkage disequilibrium, but an unknown experimental factor could not be ruled out. A later analysis found that TCR association rates varied across HLA loci, with DRB1 alleles showing the most associated TCRs and HLA-C alleles the fewest. A later analysis found that HLA-associated TCR beta chains were more clonally expanded and had lower generation probabilities than equally common non-associated chains. Roughly uniform sequencing depth across donors was assumed in presence/absence analyses, although this assumption may not hold. Several of the top co-occurrence clusters appeared to be linked to parvovirus B19, influenza, CMV and Epstein-Barr virus, according to a later analysis. A later analysis associated roughly 17,000 TCR beta sequences with specific HLA alleles at a false discovery rate of 0.05. In a later genetic analysis, a missense DCLRE1C variant was associated with V-gene and J-gene trimming of TCR beta chains, and the association was replicated in an independent cohort. For the cohort, immune exposure information was limited to CMV serostatus. Because counts were too low, around 17 rarely observed V segments, including chromosome 9 orphons, were left out of the earlier analysis of about 500 of the donors.

Points on this clone: What antigen it recognizes has not been identified.

The cohort consisted of 600 to 700 healthy bone marrow donors. Cohort members were all nominally healthy when sampled, although unrecorded immune exposures were likely present. The donor tested CMV seropositive and was one of the 289 seropositive cohort members. A peripheral blood sample was collected from each donor, and TCR beta sequencing was performed on peripheral blood mononuclear cells. The Qiagen DNeasy Blood Extraction Kit was used to extract genomic DNA from the blood cell samples. CDR3 length: 15 amino acids, cysteine to phenylalanine. Only the CDR3 region is kept as DNA, spanning 45 bases read in frame from base 1. The germline V gene gives CDR1 as ENHRY and CDR2 as SYGVKD. V sheds 3 bases and J sheds 2 bases, leaving 14 bases between their ends. The library was prepared using the immunoSEQ multiplex PCR assay. The multiplex PCR relied on a mix of 60 forward primers for TCR Vbeta segments and 13 reverse primers for TCR Jbeta segments. Amplification of the CDR3 region of rearranged TCR beta genes was performed with a multiplex PCR assay on genomic DNA. The amplified TCR beta libraries were sequenced on the Illumina HiSeq System as 87-base-pair reads. Regarding the original processing steps: In a later analysis, about 80 million unique TCR beta chains were counted across the 650 to 700 repertoires, and some 10 million of these chains were shared by at least two donors. A nearest-neighbor algorithm error-corrected the raw reads and collapsed the reads into unique sequences, merging closely related sequences to remove PCR and sequencing errors. CDR3 sequences were aligned to IMGT reference sequences to assign V, D and J gene segments. For a sequence to be retained, at least a six-nucleotide match to both a V gene segment and a J gene segment was required. Rearrangements were classified as productive when the CDR3 lacked stop codons and remained in frame with V and J, and all other rearrangements were classified as non-productive. Following IMGT convention, CDR3 was defined as the stretch from the second conserved V-encoded cysteine to the conserved J-encoded phenylalanine. In an earlier analysis of around 640 of the donors, sequences lacking an unambiguous match to a single V gene segment were excluded. An earlier analysis of several hundred of the donors called V segments functional above 56.7% productive rearrangements and segregating when the between-donor standard deviation exceeded 5%. A statistical classification framework was developed to diagnose cytomegalovirus status using the catalog of TCR beta chain sequences. A later analysis assigned V and J genes by comparing TCR nucleotide sequences with IMGT/GENE-DB human TR gene sequences. Using the TCRdist pipeline, a later analysis assigned CDR3 sequences along with most-parsimonious VDJ recombination scenarios. In a later analysis, every TCR beta chain was defined by the combination of its CDR3 amino acid sequence and its V-gene family, and reads without a unique V-gene family were dropped. As a way to deal with suspected cross-contamination and a sequencing artifact, a later analysis dropped approximately 570 nucleotide sequences that were highly shared and had low generation probability. In a later analysis, a clonal expansion index for each public chain was calculated from normalized within-repertoire ranks of inferred template counts. Generation probabilities in a later analysis came from a VDJ recombination model fitted to out-of-frame rearrangements, and those results were checked against IGoR. In a later analysis, TCR-TCR, TCR-HLA and TCR-CMV co-occurrence was scored with hypergeometric tests, and a repertoire-size bias correction was applied to TCR pairs. To estimate false discovery rates, a later analysis permuted the HLA or CMV assignments 20 times. In a later analysis, co-occurring TCRs were grouped with DBSCAN, and TCRdist sequence similarity was added when clustering was performed within HLA-allele-positive subsets. For co-occurrence clustering, repertoires with fewer than 30,000 or more than 120,000 public chains were excluded, along with a handful of repertoires with anomalous nucleotide sharing. As stored in TCRdb, this immuneACCESS dataset retains in-frame rearrangements with V and J assigned. A fraction of the clones does not appear; measured against another copy, unresolved V genes explain less than half of the discrepancy, and the remainder lacks a known reason. That table is the source of V, J and clone size, and D and trimming were worked out from the DNA. The table held for this sample gives 65,000 to 90,000 clones. The ten biggest clones cover approximately 3.6% of the sample.

Sequencing input: PBMCs. Recombination linked TRBV10-3 to TRBJ2-7; no D gene can be assigned with confidence. The clonotype was recovered from a female donor in good health and CMV-seropositive. The nucleotides read TGTGCCATCAGTGACCCGTCAGAGAGCGCCTACGAGCAGTACTTC. Translated, this gives CAISDPSESAYEQYF.